This T cell receptor (beta chain) was identified in a study of T-cell memory formation after mild COVID-19. V lost 6 bases, J lost 8 bases, and 20 bases lay in between. Germline V gives CDR1 SEHNR, CDR2 FQNEAQ (reference sequence). The length of the CDR3 is 16 residues. Each CDR3 protein is one row after TCRdb ran MiXCR on the 5' RACE reads. The sample holds roughly 120,000 distinct CDR3 sequences, 16% seen once. The TCR was taken from an adult woman who had mild COVID-19 (a few samples of this study predate the infection). Cell type and time point are not known. The chain couples TRBV7-9 to TRBJ1-6; possibly TRBD1 for D (5 bases). The sample consisted of PBMCs or a T cell subset sorted from them (not recorded which). For the CDR3, the DNA is TGTGCCAGCAGTTTTGGACGGGGGGGTCAGTATTCACCCCTCCACTTT. This codes for CASSFGRGGQYSPLHF.